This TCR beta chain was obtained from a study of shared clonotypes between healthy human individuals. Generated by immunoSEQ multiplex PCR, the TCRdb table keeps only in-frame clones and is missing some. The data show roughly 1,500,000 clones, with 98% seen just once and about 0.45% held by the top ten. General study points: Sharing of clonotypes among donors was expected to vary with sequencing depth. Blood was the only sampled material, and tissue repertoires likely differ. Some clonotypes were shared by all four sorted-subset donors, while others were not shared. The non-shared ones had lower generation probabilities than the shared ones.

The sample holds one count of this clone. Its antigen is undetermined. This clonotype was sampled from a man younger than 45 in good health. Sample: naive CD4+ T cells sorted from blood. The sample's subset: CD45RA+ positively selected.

CDR3 sequence reads: CASSFTREAYEQYF. CDR3 DNA sequence: TGTGCCAGCAGTTTTACCAGGGAGGCCTACGAGCAGTACTTC. This sequence joins TRBV27 and TRBJ2-7; D is perhaps TRBD2 (6 bases). The CDR3 totals 14 residues. With 3 bases removed from V and 2 bases from J, the gap between germline ends came to 11 bases. Germline CDR1 and CDR2: MNHEY and SMNVEV (reference sequence).